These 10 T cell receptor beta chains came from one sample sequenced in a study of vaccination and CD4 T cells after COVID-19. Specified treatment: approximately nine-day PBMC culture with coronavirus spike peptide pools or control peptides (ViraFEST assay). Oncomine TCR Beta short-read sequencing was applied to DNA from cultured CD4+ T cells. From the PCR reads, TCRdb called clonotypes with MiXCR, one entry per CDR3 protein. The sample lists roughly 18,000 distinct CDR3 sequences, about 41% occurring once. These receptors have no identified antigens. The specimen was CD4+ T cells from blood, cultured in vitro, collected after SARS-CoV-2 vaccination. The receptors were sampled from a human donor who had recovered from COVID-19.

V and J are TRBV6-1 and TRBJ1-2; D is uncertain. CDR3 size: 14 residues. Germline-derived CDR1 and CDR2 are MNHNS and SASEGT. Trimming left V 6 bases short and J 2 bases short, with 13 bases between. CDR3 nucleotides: TGTGCCAGCAGGAGTCCCACAGAGAACTATGGCTACACCTTC. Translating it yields CASRSPTENYGYTF.

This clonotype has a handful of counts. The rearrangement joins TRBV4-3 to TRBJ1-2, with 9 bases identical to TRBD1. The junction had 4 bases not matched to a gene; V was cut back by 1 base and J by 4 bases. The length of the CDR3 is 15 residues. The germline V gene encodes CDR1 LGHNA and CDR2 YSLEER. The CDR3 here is CASSQGTGDIYGYTF. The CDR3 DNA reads TGCGCCAGCAGCCAAGGGACAGGGGATATCTATGGCTACACCTTC.

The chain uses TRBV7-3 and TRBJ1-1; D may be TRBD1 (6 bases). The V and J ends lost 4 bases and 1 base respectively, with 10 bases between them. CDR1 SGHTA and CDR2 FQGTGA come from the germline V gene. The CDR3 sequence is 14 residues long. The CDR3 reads CASSWGRGNTEAFF. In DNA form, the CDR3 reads TGTGCCAGCAGCTGGGGCAGGGGGAACACTGAAGCTTTCTTT.

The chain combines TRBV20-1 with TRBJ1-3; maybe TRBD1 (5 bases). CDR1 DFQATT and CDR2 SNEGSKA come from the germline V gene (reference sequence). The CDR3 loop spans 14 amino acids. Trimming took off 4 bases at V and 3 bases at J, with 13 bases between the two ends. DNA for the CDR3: TGCAGTGCTACGCCCGGGGCAGGTGGAAACACCATATATTTT. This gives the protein CSATPGAGGNTIYF.

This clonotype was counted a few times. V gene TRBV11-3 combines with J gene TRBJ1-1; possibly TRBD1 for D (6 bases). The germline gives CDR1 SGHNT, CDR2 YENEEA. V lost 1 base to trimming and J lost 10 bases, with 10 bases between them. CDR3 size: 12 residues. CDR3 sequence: CASSLGGGGAFF. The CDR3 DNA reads TGTGCCAGCAGCTTAGGAGGGGGGGGAGCTTTCTTT. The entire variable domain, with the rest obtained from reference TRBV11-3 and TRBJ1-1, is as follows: EAGVVQSPRYKIIEKKQPVAFWCNPISGHNTLYWYLQNLGQGPELLIRYENEEAVDDSQLPKDRFSAERLKGVDSTLKIQPAELGDSAVYLCASSLGGGGAFFGQGTRLTVV.

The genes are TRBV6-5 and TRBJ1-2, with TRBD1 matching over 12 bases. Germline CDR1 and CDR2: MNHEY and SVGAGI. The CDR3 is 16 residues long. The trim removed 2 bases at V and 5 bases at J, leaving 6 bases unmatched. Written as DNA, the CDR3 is TGTGCCAGCAGTTACGCACAGGGACAGGGGGCTTATGGCTACACCTTC. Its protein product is CASSYAQGQGAYGYTF.

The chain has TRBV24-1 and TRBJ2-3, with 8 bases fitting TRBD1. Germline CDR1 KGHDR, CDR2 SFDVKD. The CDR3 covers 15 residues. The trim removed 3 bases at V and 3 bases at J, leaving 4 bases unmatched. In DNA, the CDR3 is TGTGCCACCAGTGATGGAACAGGGGGTACAGATACGCAGTATTTT. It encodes CATSDGTGGTDTQYF.

The CDR3 region has the DNA TGCAGTGCTAGCGCTCTAGCGGGAGCCCCTCCTAGCACAGATACGCAGTATTTT. It specifies CSASALAGAPPSTDTQYF. This sequence joins TRBV20-1 and TRBJ2-3; 10 bases line up with TRBD2. Germline loops: CDR1 DFQATT, CDR2 SNEGSKA (reference sequence). The J segment lost 0 bases and the V segment lost 3 bases, leaving 12 bases of the junction unmatched. The CDR3 is 18 amino acids.

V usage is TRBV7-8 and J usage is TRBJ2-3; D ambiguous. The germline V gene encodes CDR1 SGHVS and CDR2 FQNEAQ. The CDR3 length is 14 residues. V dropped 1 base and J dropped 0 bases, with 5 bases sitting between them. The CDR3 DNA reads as TGTGCCAGCAGCTTAGGATCTAGCACAGATACGCAGTATTTT. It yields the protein CASSLGSSTDTQYF.

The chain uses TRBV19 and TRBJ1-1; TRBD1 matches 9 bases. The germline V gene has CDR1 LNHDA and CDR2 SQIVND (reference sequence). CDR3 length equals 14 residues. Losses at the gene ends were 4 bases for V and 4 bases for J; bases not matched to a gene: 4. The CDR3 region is CASSTGTGITEAFF. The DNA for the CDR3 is TGTGCCAGTAGTACCGGGACAGGGATCACTGAAGCTTTCTTT.